One T cell receptor (beta chain) is described in this entry. Its specificity is not known. Germline CDR1 reads LNHNV; CDR2 reads YYDKDF (reference sequence). The V and J ends lost 3 bases and 2 bases, in that order; junction bases with no gene match: 17. The CDR3 contains 21 residues. The data were produced by immunoSEQ multiplex PCR, yet TCRdb's version contains in-frame clones alone and is incomplete. The table records tens of thousands of clones, roughly 80% of them present only once. The sample originates from a study of CD4 T cells in relation to SARS-CoV-2 and coronaviruses. In the study overall: ViraFEST: approximately nine-day antigen culture of PBMCs, then TCR beta CDR3 sequencing.

The gene calls are TRBV15 and TRBJ2-1; 12 bases agree with TRBD2. Sequenced input: naive CD4+ T cells from PBMCs, cultured in vitro. Stated subset: naive CD4+ T cells isolated by negative enrichment. This sequence was found in an adult with COVID-19. CDR3 region: CATSRVGRDRTSGEPYNEQFF. The DNA of the CDR3 is TGTGCCACCAGCAGGGTTGGACGGGACCGGACTAGCGGGGAACCCTACAATGAGCAGTTCTTC.